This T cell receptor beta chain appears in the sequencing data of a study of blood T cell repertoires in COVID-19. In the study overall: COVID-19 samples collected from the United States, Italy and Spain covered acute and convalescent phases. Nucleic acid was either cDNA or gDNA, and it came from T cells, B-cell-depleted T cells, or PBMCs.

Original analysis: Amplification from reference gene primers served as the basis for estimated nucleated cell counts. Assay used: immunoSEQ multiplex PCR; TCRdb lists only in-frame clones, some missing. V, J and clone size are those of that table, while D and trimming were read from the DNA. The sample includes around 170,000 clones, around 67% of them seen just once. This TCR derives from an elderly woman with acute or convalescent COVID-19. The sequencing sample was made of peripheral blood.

CDR3 region: CASSQGQERTNEKLFF. DNA for the CDR3: TGTGCCAGCAGCCAAGGACAGGAGCGGACTAATGAAAAACTGTTTTTT. The rearrangement joins TRBV4-2 to TRBJ1-4; maybe TRBD1 (6 bases). CDR1 is LGHNA and CDR2 is YNFKEQ in the germline V gene. This CDR3 is 16 amino acids long. With 1 base removed from V and 2 bases from J, the gap between germline ends came to 11 bases.